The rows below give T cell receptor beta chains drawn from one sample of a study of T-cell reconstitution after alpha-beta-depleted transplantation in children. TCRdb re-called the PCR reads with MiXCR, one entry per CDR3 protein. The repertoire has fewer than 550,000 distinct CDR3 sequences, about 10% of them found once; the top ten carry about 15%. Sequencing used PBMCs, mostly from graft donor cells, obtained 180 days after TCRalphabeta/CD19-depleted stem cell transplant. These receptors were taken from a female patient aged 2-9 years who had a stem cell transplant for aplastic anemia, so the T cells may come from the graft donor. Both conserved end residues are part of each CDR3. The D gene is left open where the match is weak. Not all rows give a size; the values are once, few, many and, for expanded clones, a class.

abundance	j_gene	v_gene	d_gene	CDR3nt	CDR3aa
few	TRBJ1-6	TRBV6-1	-	TGTGCCAGCAGCCCACGCCTGGACGGCCAACCCCTCCACTTT	CASSPRLDGQPLHF
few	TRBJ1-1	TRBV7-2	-	TGTGCCAGCAGCTTAGGGCGGGGGGGGCAAGGGACTGAAGCTTTCTTT	CASSLGRGGQGTEAFF
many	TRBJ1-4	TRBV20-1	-	TGCAGTGCTCAGCCAGGGGTGGATGAAAAACTGTTTTTT	CSAQPGVDEKLFF
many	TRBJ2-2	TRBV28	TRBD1	TGTGCCAGCAGACAACAGGGACAGGGTAACACCGGGGAGCTGTTTTTT	CASRQQGQGNTGELFF
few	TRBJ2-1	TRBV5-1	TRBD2	TGCGCCAGCAGCTTTTTAGCGGGGTTTTCCTACAATGAGCAGTTCTTC	CASSFLAGFSYNEQFF
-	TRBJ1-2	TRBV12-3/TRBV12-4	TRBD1	TGTGCCAGCACCCGGACAGGGAGCTATGGCTACACCTTC	CASTRTGSYGYTF
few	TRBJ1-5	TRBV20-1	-	TGCAGTGCAGTTGTGGGGGAGGGTGGCAATCAGCCCCAGCATTTT	CSAVVGEGGNQPQHF
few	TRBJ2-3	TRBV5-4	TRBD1	TGTGCCAGCAGCCCTCCGGGACAGGGGACGGTTACGCAGTATTTT	CASSPPGQGTVTQYF
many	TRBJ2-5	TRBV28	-	TGTGCCAGCAGGACGACTCTCCCGGAGACCCAGTACTTC	CASRTTLPETQYF
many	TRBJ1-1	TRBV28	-	TGTGCCAGCACGGTTCCCGGCAGAATCACTGAAGCTTTCTTT	CASTVPGRITEAFF
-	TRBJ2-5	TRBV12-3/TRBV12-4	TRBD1	TGTGCCAGCAGCTGGGACAGGGGGCAAGAGACCCAGTACTTC	CASSWDRGQETQYF
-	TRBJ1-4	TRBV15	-	TGTGCCACCAGCAGGACATCCGAAGGGCCCCAAGATTTT	CATSRTSEGPQDF
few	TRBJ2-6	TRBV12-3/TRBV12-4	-	TGTGCCAGCAGTGGACAGTCCGGGGCCAACGTCCTGACTTTC	CASSGQSGANVLTF
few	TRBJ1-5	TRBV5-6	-	TGTGCCAGCAGCTTGGAGGGGACACAGCCCCAGCATTTT	CASSLEGTQPQHF
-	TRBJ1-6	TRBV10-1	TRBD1	TGCGCCAGCAGTGAGTCGGGGACAGGGTCGAATTCACCCCTCCACTTT	CASSESGTGSNSPLHF
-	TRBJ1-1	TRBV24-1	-	TGTGCCACCAGTGGCCCCCGGGCGGGGGACACTGAAGCTTTCTTT	CATSGPRAGDTEAFF
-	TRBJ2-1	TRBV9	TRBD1	TGTGCCAGCAGCGTCCGACCGGGACAGGGAGTGAATGAGCAGTTCTTC	CASSVRPGQGVNEQFF
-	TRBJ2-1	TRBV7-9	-	TGTGCCAGCAGCTCCCGCCGGGACTCCCTTAATGAGCAGTTCTTC	CASSSRRDSLNEQFF
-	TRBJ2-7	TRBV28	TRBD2	TGTGCCAGCAGTTTATGCTATACTAGCGGGAGCTCCTACGAGCAGTACTTC	CASSLCYTSGSSYEQYF
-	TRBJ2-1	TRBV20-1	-	TGCAGTGTCGGCGACTCGACCCGGGGCAATGAGCAGTTCTTC	CSVGDSTRGNEQFF
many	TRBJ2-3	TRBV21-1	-	TGTGCCAGCAGCAAAGCCCGGCGGGGCACAGATACGCAGTATTTT	CASSKARRGTDTQYF
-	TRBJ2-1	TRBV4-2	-	TGTGCCAGCAGACCCCGGAGTGCAGGGGTTTACAATGAGCAGTTCTTC	CASRPRSAGVYNEQFF
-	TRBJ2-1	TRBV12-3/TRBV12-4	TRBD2	TGTGCCAGCAGCTGGAGTAGCGGGGGGGCCTACAATGAGCAGTTCTTC	CASSWSSGGAYNEQFF
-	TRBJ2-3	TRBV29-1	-	TGCAGCGCCGAGCGCTACGATACGCAGTATTTT	CSAERYDTQYF
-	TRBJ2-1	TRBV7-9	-	TGTGCCAGCAGCCGACTTTTTCAGGGTCATGAGCAGTTCTTC	CASSRLFQGHEQFF
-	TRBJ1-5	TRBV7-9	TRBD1	TGTGCCAGCAGCAACTCAGGGGGCGGAAGGCATCAGCCCCAGCATTTT	CASSNSGGGRHQPQHF